These 5 T cell receptor beta chains were sequenced from one sample in a study of CD8 T cells in Susac syndrome. RNA in amounts of about 0.5 to 1 ug was reverse transcribed with random hexamers. TCRdb re-called the immunoSEQ multiplex PCR reads with MiXCR, one entry per CDR3 protein. In the table there are approximately 200,000 distinct CDR3 sequences, about 90% of which are singletons. Material: CD8+ T cells from PBMCs. These TCRs come from a human donor with multiple sclerosis.

The chain combines TRBV2 with TRBJ2-1, with TRBD1 matching over 8 bases. With 5 bases clipped from V and 4 bases from J, the junction kept 1 base outside the gene matches. This CDR3 contains 13 residues. Looked up from germline, CDR1 is SNHLY and CDR2 is FYNNEI. This chain's CDR3 is CASSRQGYNEQFF. CDR3 nucleotide sequence: TGTGCCAGCAGTCGACAGGGGTACAATGAGCAGTTCTTC.

J is TRBJ2-1 and V is TRBV15; no firm D call. V was shortened by 3 bases and J by 10 bases, with 10 bases between the two germline ends. The CDR3 sequence is 12 residues long. Germline CDR1 and CDR2: LNHNV and YYDKDF (reference sequence). The CDR3 DNA reads TGTGCCACCAGCAGGGAGTCCTGGGAGCAGTTCTTC. This codes for CATSRESWEQFF.

V usage is TRBV7-9 and J usage is TRBJ1-6, with a possible D match to TRBD1 (5 bases). V gave up 1 base and J gave up 9 bases, with 13 bases separating them. In germline, CDR1 is SEHNR, CDR2 FQNEAQ (reference sequence). The CDR3 extends over 15 amino acids. Here the CDR3 DNA reads TGTGCCAGCAGCTTAGAAGGGAGGGGAGGTTCACCCCTCCACTTT. Its protein product is CASSLEGRGGSPLHF.

The CDR3 DNA follows: TGCGCCAGCAGCCTAAGACTCTCTTCAGCGGAGGAGCAGTACTTC. Its translation is CASSLRLSSAEEQYF. V is TRBV4-1 and J is TRBJ2-7, with D possibly being TRBD2 (5 bases). The V end lost 4 bases, the J end lost 7 bases, and 20 bases lay between the germline ends. Per the germline V gene, CDR1 is MGHRA and CDR2 is YSYEKL. The CDR3 extends over 15 amino acids.

This clonotype was seen a handful of times. The V and J genes are TRBV7-9 and TRBJ2-7; the match to TRBD2 covers 10 bases. Trimming removed 5 bases from V and 3 bases from J; junction bases left unmatched: 10. The germline V gene encodes CDR1 SEHNR and CDR2 FQNEAQ (reference sequence). CDR3 size: 16 residues. Here the CDR3 reads CASSPSWTSGSYEQYF. CDR3 nucleotide sequence: TGTGCCAGCAGCCCAAGTTGGACTAGCGGCAGCTACGAGCAGTACTTC.